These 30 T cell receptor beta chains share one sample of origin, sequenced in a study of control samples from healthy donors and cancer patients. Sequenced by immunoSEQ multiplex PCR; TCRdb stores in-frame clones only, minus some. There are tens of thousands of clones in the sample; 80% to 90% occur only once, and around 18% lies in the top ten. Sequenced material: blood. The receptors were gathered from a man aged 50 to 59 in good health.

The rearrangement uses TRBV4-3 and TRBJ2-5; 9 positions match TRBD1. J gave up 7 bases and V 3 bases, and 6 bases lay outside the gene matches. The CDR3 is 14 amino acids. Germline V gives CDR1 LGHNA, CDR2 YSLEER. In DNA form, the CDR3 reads TGCGCCAGCAGCCAGGATACAGGGGGCGCGACCCAGTACTTC. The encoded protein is CASSQDTGGATQYF.

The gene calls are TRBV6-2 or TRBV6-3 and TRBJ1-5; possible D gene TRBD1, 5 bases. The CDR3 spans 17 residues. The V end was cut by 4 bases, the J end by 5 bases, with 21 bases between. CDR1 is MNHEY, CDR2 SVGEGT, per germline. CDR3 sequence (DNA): TGTGCCAGCAGTTCCCCCTTGAAGGGGAGAAGGGATCAGCCCCAGCATTTT. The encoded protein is CASSSPLKGRRDQPQHF.

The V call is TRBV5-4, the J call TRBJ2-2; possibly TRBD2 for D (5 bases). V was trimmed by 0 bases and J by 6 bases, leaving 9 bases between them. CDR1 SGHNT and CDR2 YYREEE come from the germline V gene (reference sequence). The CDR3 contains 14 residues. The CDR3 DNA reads TGTGCCAGCAGCTTGGTTTCCGGGGCCGGGGAGCTGTTTTTT. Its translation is CASSLVSGAGELFF.

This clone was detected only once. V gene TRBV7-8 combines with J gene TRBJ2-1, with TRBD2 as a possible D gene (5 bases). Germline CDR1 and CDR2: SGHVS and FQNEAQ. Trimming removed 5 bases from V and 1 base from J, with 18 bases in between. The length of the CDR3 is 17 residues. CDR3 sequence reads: CASSPVPTSFSYNEQFF. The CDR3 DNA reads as TGTGCCAGCAGCCCCGTCCCTACTAGTTTTTCCTACAATGAGCAGTTCTTC.

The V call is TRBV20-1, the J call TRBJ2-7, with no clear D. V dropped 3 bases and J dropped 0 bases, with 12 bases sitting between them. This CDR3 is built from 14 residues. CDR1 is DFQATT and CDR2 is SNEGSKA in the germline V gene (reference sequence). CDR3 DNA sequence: TGCAGTGCTAGTCCGGCTAGAGGCTCCTACGAGCAGTACTTC. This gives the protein CSASPARGSYEQYF.

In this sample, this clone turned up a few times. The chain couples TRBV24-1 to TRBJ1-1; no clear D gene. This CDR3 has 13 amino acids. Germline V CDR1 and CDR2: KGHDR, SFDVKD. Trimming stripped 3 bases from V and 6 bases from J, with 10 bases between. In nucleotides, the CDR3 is TGTGCCACCAGTGATCCCCTCCGGGCTGAAGCTTTCTTT. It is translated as CATSDPLRAEAFF.

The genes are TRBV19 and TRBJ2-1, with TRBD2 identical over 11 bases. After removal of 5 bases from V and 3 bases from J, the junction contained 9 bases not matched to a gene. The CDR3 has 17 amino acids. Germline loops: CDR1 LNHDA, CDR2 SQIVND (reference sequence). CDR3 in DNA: TGTGCCAGTAGTCCCGGTACTAGCGGGAGCTACTACAATGAGCAGTTCTTC. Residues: CASSPGTSGSYYNEQFF.

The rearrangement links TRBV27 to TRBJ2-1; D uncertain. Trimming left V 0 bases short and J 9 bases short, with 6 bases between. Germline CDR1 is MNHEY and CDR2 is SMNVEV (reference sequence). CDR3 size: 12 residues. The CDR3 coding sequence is TGTGCCAGCAGTTTATCTACGGGTGAGCAGTTCTTC. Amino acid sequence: CASSLSTGEQFF.

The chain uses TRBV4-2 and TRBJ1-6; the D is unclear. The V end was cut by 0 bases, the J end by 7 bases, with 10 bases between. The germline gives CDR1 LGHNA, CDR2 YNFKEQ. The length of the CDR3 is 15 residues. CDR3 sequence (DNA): TGTGCCAGCAGCCAAGATACGATGGGGAATTCACCCCTCCACTTT. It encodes CASSQDTMGNSPLHF.

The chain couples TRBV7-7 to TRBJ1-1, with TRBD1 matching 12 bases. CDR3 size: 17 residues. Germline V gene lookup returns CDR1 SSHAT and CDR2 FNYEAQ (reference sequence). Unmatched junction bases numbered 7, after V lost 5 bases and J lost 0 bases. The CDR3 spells CASSPWGQGAMNTEAFF. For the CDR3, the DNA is TGTGCCAGCAGCCCATGGGGACAGGGGGCAATGAACACTGAAGCTTTCTTT.

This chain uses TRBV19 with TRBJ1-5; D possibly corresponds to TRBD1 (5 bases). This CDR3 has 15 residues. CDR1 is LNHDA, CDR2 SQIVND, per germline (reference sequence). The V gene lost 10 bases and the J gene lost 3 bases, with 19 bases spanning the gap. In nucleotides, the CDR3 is TGTGCCACTGAACGGGGTACAGGACTCAATCAGCCCCAGCATTTT. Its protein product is CATERGTGLNQPQHF.

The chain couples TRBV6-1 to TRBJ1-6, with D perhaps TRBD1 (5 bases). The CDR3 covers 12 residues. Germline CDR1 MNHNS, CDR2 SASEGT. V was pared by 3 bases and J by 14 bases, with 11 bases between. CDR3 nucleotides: TGTGCCAGCAGTGAGGGGGGAACAACCCTCCACTTT. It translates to CASSEGGTTLHF.

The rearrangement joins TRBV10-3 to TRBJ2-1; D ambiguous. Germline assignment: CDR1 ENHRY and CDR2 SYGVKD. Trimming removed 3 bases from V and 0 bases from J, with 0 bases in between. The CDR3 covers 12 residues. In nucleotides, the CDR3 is TGTGCCATCAGTGACTCCTACAATGAGCAGTTCTTC. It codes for CAISDSYNEQFF.

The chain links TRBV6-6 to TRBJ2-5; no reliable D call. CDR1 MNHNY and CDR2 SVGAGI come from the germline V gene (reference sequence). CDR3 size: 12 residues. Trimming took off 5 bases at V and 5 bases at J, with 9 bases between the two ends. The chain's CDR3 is CASSASRETQYF. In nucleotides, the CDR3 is TGTGCCAGCAGTGCCTCCCGTGAGACCCAGTACTTC.

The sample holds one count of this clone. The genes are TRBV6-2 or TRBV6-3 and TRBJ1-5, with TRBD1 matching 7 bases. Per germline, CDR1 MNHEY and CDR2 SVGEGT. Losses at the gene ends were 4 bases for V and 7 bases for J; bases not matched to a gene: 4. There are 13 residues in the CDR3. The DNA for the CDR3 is TGTGCCAGCAGTTTGAAGGGGGCACAGCCCCAGCATTTT. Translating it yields CASSLKGAQPQHF.

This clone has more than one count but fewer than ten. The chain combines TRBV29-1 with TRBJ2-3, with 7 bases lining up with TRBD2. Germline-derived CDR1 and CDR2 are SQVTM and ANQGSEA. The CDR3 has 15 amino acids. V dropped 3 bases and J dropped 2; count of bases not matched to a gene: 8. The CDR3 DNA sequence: TGCAGCGTTGATGGGGAAGCGGGGAACACAGATACGCAGTATTTT. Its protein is CSVDGEAGNTDTQYF.

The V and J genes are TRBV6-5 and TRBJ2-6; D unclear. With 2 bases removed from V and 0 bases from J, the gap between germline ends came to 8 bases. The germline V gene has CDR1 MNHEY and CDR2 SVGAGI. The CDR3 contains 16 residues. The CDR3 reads CASSYDASSGANVLTF. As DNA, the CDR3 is TGTGCCAGCAGTTACGACGCTAGCTCTGGGGCCAACGTCCTGACTTTC.

In nucleotides, the CDR3 is TGTGCCAGCCGATCCCCAGCGGGGGGGCCAGATACGCAGTATTTT. It specifies CASRSPAGGPDTQYF. The V and J genes are TRBV9 and TRBJ2-3; 10 bases line up with TRBD2. The J segment lost 4 bases and the V segment lost 7 bases, leaving 9 bases of the junction unmatched. The CDR3 is made up of 15 amino acids. Germline CDR1 SGDLS, CDR2 YYNGEE. The variable domain in full, completed from reference TRBV9 and TRBJ2-3, reads DSGVTQTPKHLITATGQRVTLRCSPRSGDLSVYWYQQSLDQGLQFLIQYYNGEERAKGNILERFSAQQFPDLHSELNLSSLELGDSALYFCASRSPAGGPDTQYFGPGTRLTVL.

CDR3: CASSLVLHRGEGYTF. For the CDR3, the DNA is TGCGCCAGCAGCCTAGTGCTTCACAGGGGAGAGGGCTACACCTTC. The chain links TRBV4-3 to TRBJ1-2; 7 bases line up with TRBD1. With V trimmed by 4 bases and J by 8 bases, 13 bases remained unmatched. Looked up from germline, CDR1 is LGHNA and CDR2 is YSLEER. The CDR3 sequence is 15 residues long.

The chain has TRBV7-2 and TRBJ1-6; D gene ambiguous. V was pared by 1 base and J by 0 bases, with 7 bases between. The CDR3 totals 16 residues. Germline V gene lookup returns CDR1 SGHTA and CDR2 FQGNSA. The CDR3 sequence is CASSLGGVSYNSPLHF. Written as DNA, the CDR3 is TGTGCCAGCAGCTTAGGTGGGGTCTCCTATAATTCACCCCTCCACTTT. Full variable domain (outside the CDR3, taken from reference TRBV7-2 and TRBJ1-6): GAGVSQSPSNKVTEKGKDVELRCDPISGHTALYWYRQSLGQGLEFLIYFQGNSAPDKSGLPSDRFSAERTGGSVSTLTIQRTQQEDSAVYLCASSLGGVSYNSPLHFGNGTRLTVT.

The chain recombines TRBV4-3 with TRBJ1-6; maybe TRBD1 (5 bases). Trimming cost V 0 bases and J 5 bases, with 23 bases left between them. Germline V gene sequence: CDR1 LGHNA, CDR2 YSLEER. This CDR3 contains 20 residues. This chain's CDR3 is CASSQETAGFPNFNNSPLHF. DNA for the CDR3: TGCGCCAGCAGCCAAGAAACGGCAGGGTTCCCCAATTTTAATAATTCACCCCTCCACTTT.

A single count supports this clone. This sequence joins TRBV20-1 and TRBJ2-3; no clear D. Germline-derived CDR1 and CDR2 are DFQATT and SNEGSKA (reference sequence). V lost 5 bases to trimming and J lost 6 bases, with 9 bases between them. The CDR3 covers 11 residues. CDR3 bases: TGCAGTGCTGGGCCAGATGATACGCAGTATTTT. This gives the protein CSAGPDDTQYF.

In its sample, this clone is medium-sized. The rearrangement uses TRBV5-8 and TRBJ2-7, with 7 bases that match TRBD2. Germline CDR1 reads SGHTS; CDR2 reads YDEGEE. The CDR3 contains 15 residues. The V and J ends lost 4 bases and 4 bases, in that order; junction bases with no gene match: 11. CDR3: CASSPIPGTKYEQYV. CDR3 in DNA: TGTGCCAGCAGCCCTATACCAGGGACTAAATACGAGCAGTACGTC.

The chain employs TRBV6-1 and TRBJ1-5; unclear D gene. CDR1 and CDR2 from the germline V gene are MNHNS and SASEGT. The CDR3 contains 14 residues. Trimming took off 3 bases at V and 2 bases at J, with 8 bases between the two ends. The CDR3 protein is CASSEGRRNQPQHF. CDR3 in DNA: TGTGCCAGCAGTGAGGGGAGACGCAATCAGCCCCAGCATTTT.

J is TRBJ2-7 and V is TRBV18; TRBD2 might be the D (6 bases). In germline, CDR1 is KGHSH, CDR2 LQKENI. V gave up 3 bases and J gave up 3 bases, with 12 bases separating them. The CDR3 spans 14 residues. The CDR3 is CASSPRRDLYEQYF. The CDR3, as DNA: TGTGCCAGCTCACCCCGGAGGGACCTCTACGAGCAGTACTTC.

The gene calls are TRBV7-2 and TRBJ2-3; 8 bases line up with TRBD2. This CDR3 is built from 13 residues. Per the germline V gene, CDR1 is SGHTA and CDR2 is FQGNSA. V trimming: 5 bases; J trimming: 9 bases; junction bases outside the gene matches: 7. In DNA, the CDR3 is TGTGCCAGCAGCCCCTTAGGCGGGGGGACGCAGTATTTT. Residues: CASSPLGGGTQYF.

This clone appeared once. As DNA, the CDR3 is TGTGCCAGCAGCCGGTCCGGGACTAGCGGGGGCCGGGGGACCGGGGAGCTGTTTTTT. Protein sequence: CASSRSGTSGGRGTGELFF. The chain uses TRBV7-7 and TRBJ2-2; 14 bases align to TRBD2. Germline V gene sequence: CDR1 SSHAT, CDR2 FNYEAQ (reference sequence). The CDR3 runs to 19 residues. The V segment lost 5 bases and the J segment 5 bases; nucleotides outside the gene matches: 13.

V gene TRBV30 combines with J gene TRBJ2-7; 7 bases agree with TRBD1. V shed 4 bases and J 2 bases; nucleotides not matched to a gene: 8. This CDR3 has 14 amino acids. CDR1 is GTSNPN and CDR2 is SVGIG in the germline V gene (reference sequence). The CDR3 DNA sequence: TGTGCCTGGAATGCCGGGACAGTTACCTACGAGCAGTACTTC. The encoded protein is CAWNAGTVTYEQYF.

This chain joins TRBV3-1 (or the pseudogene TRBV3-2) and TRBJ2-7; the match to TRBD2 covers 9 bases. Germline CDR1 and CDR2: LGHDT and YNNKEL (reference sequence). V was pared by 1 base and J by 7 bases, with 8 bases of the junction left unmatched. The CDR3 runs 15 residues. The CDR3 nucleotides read TGTGCCAGCAGCCAAGGGCTAGCGGGACATCGAGAGCAGTACTTC. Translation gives CASSQGLAGHREQYF.

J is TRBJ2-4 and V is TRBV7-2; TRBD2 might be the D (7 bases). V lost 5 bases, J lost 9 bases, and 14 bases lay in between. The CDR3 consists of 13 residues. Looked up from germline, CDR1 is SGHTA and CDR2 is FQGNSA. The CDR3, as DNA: TGTGCCAGCAGCGAGCACAGGGAGGGCATTCAGTACTTC. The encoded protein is CASSEHREGIQYF.